The 31 T cell receptor beta chains below come from one sample, sequenced in a study of blood T cell repertoires in COVID-19. The table came from immunoSEQ multiplex PCR; TCRdb's copy has only in-frame clones and leaves some out. This sample yields 69,000 or so clones, of which about 90% are seen a single time; 5.3% belongs to the top ten. The sequencing input was peripheral blood. These receptors were taken from a man in his fifties or sixties with acute or convalescent COVID-19.

This chain joins TRBV5-1 and TRBJ2-3, with TRBD2 matching over 7 bases. Germline V CDR1 and CDR2: SGHRS, YFSETQ. This CDR3 is built from 17 residues. The trim removed 0 bases at V and 4 bases at J, leaving 11 bases unmatched. CDR3 amino acids: CASSLALAGVSPDTQYF. In nucleotides, the CDR3 is TGCGCCAGCAGCTTGGCCTTGGCGGGAGTTTCCCCAGATACGCAGTATTTT.

Regarding this clone: The sample holds other DNA sequences that translate to the same CDR3. The rearrangement joins TRBV6-5 to TRBJ1-2; 9 positions match TRBD1. Germline CDR1 reads MNHEY; CDR2 reads SVGAGI. The CDR3 is 15 residues long. The ends lost 0 bases at V and 4 bases at J; junction bases unmatched: 3. The CDR3 sequence is CASSYSGQGTYGYTF. In DNA, the CDR3 is TGTGCCAGCAGTTACTCCGGACAGGGGACCTATGGCTACACCTTC.

The chain uses TRBV23-1 and TRBJ2-7, with D perhaps matching TRBD2 (5 bases). TRBV23-1 is recorded as an ORF, its role being uncertain. The CDR3 is 15 residues long. V gave up 6 bases and J gave up 6 bases, with 21 bases separating them. For the CDR3, the DNA is TGCGCCAGCAGGTCCCCGGACCCTCCTGAGGGCGAGCAGTACTTC. It is translated as CASRSPDPPEGEQYF.

The V and J genes are TRBV21-1 and TRBJ2-7; TRBD2 is taken as the D call from the table, unchecked against the DNA. TRBV21-1 counts as a pseudogene. The CDR3 covers 15 residues. CDR3 amino acids: CASSPSGAGGLEQYF. The CDR3 coding sequence is TGTGCCAGCAGCCCCAGCGGAGCGGGAGGGCTCGAGCAGTACTTC.

The chain carries TRBV6-5 and TRBJ2-7; 8 nucleotides match TRBD2. Losses at the gene ends were 0 bases for V and 2 bases for J; bases not matched to a gene: 6. Looked up from germline, CDR1 is MNHEY and CDR2 is SVGAGI. The CDR3 sequence is 16 residues long. The CDR3 spells CASSYSKRAGAYEQYF. The CDR3 DNA reads TGTGCCAGCAGTTACTCGAAACGAGCGGGAGCCTACGAGCAGTACTTC.

This sequence joins TRBV7-2 and TRBJ2-3, with 7 nucleotides matching TRBD2. The CDR3 is made up of 11 amino acids. Unmatched junction bases numbered 4, after V lost 5 bases and J lost 11 bases. The V gene's germline CDR1 is SGHTA and CDR2 FQGNSA. The CDR3 protein is CASSPSGRQYF. CDR3 sequence (DNA): TGTGCCAGCAGCCCTAGCGGAAGGCAGTATTTT.

This chain joins TRBV12-5 and TRBJ2-7, with a weak D call TRBD2 (6 bases). The CDR3 is 15 amino acids. Trimming stripped 5 bases from V and 0 bases from J, with 14 bases between. Germline V gene data show CDR1 as LGHNT and CDR2 as FRNRAP. In nucleotides, the CDR3 is TGTGCTAGTGGTCTGGGAGCGGGTACCTCCTACGAGCAGTACTTC. Translating it yields CASGLGAGTSYEQYF.

The rearrangement joins TRBV4-1 to TRBJ1-4, with 8 bases that match TRBD1. After removal of 0 bases from V and 2 bases from J, the junction contained 11 bases not matched to a gene. CDR3 length: 19 amino acids. Germline V gene sequence: CDR1 MGHRA, CDR2 YSYEKL. CDR3 DNA sequence: TGCGCCAGCAGCCAAGATGAGACAGGGGCCGGGCGGACTAATGAAAAACTGTTTTTT. Its translation: CASSQDETGAGRTNEKLFF.

This chain uses TRBV12-5 with TRBJ2-5, with 8 bases aligning to TRBD1. Germline loops: CDR1 LGHNT, CDR2 FRNRAP. This CDR3 comprises 15 residues. With 8 bases clipped from V and 1 base from J, the junction kept 9 bases outside the gene matches. The CDR3 nucleotides are TGTGCTAGTAGTCCACCTACAGGGGGCCAAGAGACCCAGTACTTC. This encodes CASSPPTGGQETQYF.

V and J are TRBV10-2 and TRBJ1-2; 7 nucleotides match TRBD1. The ends lost 6 bases at V and 6 bases at J; junction bases unmatched: 10. CDR1 is WSHSY and CDR2 is SAAADI in the germline V gene. The CDR3 sequence is 14 residues long. CDR3 DNA sequence: TGCGCCAGCAGGGGACCGGGACAGACGGATGGCTACACCTTC. Translating it yields CASRGPGQTDGYTF.

In its sample, this clone was seen a few times. The gene calls are TRBV19 and TRBJ1-5; D is possibly TRBD1 (6 bases). In germline, CDR1 is LNHDA, CDR2 SQIVND (reference sequence). Trimming cost V 9 bases and J 7 bases, with 19 bases left between them. The CDR3 sequence is 14 residues long. This chain's CDR3 is CASSDRILRQPQHF. In DNA form, the CDR3 reads TGTGCCAGCTCAGACAGGATCCTCAGGCAGCCCCAGCATTTT.

The J gene is TRBJ1-2, the V gene TRBV6-5; no definite D call. This CDR3 has 14 amino acids. Trimming removed 0 bases from V and 5 bases from J, with 10 bases in between. Germline values: CDR1 MNHEY, CDR2 SVGAGI. The CDR3 nucleotides read TGTGCCAGCAGTTACTCGCTGAGGGAGTATGGCTACACCTTC. Amino acids: CASSYSLREYGYTF.

This clone has just a few counts. The J gene is TRBJ1-5, the V gene TRBV3-1 (or the pseudogene TRBV3-2), with D perhaps matching TRBD1 (5 bases). CDR3 length: 20 residues. V shed 3 bases and J shed 3 bases, with 27 bases lying between them. Germline assignment: CDR1 LGHDT and CDR2 YNNKEL (reference sequence). In DNA, the CDR3 is TGTGCCAGCAGCCAGGGCCCCCCGACAGCCACCCTTACCCCCAATCAGCCCCAGCATTTT. This sequence encodes CASSQGPPTATLTPNQPQHF.

This chain uses TRBV4-3 with TRBJ1-4; perhaps TRBD1 as D (5 bases). Between the trimmed V and J ends, which lost 4 bases and 7 bases, there was a span of 13 bases. Germline CDR1 LGHNA, CDR2 YSLEER. This CDR3 is built from 14 residues. The CDR3 loop reads CASSPKGPGEKLFF. The CDR3 DNA sequence: TGCGCCAGCAGCCCGAAGGGGCCCGGTGAAAAACTGTTTTTT.

This clone was counted only a few times. CDR3 sequence: CASRLAGTDTQYF. The CDR3 DNA sequence: TGTGCCAGCAGACTAGCGGGGACAGATACGCAGTATTTT. The gene calls are TRBV12-3 or TRBV12-4 and TRBJ2-3; 10 nucleotides align to TRBD2. V lost 6 bases and J lost 3; bases outside the gene matches: 0. This CDR3 comprises 13 residues.

This clone was found once. The genes are TRBV20-1 and TRBJ1-2; D is possibly TRBD1 (5 bases). Germline assignment: CDR1 DFQATT and CDR2 SNEGSKA (reference sequence). The ends were cut back, 3 bases at V and 5 bases at J, with 7 bases in the middle. The CDR3 loop spans 11 amino acids. CDR3 region: CSARGGYGYTF. Written as DNA, the CDR3 is TGCAGTGCTAGGGGGGGTTATGGCTACACCTTC.

J is TRBJ2-1 and V is TRBV7-2, with D possibly TRBD1 on 6 matching bases. V was clipped by 6 bases and J by 0 bases, with 15 bases between them. This CDR3 has 16 residues. Looked up from germline, CDR1 is SGHTA and CDR2 is FQGNSA. In DNA form, the CDR3 reads TGTGCCAGCAGTTTCAGGGGCGGCCCCTCCTACAATGAGCAGTTCTTC. Protein: CASSFRGGPSYNEQFF.

This clone came up a few times. Here the CDR3 reads CSVDGLAGVGNEQFF. Here the CDR3 DNA reads TGCAGCGTTGACGGACTAGCGGGAGTGGGCAATGAGCAGTTCTTC. V and J are TRBV29-1 and TRBJ2-1; 13 positions agree with TRBD2. This CDR3 contains 15 residues. The J segment lost 6 bases and the V segment lost 3 bases, leaving 5 bases of the junction unmatched. Germline CDR1 SQVTM, CDR2 ANQGSEA.

The genes are TRBV18 and TRBJ1-2, with TRBD1 identical over 8 bases. The germline V gene encodes CDR1 KGHSH and CDR2 LQKENI. The V segment lost 0 bases and the J segment 7 bases; nucleotides outside the gene matches: 13. This CDR3 comprises 17 residues. In DNA form, the CDR3 reads TGTGCCAGCTCACCACCCCCCCCATCAGGGGGCATAGTTGGCTACACCTTC. Amino acid sequence: CASSPPPPSGGIVGYTF.

The gene calls are TRBV2 and TRBJ2-3; 10 bases align to TRBD2. The CDR3 spans 14 residues. J was trimmed by 4 bases and V by 6 bases; bases with no gene match: 4. Germline CDR1 SNHLY, CDR2 FYNNEI. The CDR3 nucleotides are TGTGCCAGCAGGCAGCGGGAGGGCTCAGATACGCAGTATTTT. Translation: CASRQREGSDTQYF.

V gene TRBV4-1 combines with J gene TRBJ2-4; TRBD2 might be the D (5 bases). Looked up from germline, CDR1 is MGHRA and CDR2 is YSYEKL. The CDR3 totals 16 residues. V was pared by 0 bases and J by 6 bases, with 15 bases between. In nucleotides, the CDR3 is TGCGCCAGCAGCCAAGATTCGGGGTCCTCGGGAAACATTCAGTACTTC. It encodes CASSQDSGSSGNIQYF.

The chain combines TRBV9 with TRBJ2-2; 10 bases match TRBD2. Germline CDR1 SGDLS, CDR2 YYNGEE. The CDR3 has 17 amino acids. V trimming: 6 bases; J trimming: 6 bases; junction bases outside the gene matches: 14. This CDR3 is CASNLGGLAGVPGELFF. CDR3 in DNA: TGTGCCAGCAACCTTGGGGGGCTAGCGGGAGTTCCCGGGGAGCTGTTTTTT.

This sequence joins TRBV18 and TRBJ2-1, with 7 bases lining up with TRBD1. J lost 4 bases, V lost 3 bases, and 9 bases had no gene match. CDR3 length: 16 amino acids. Germline loops: CDR1 KGHSH, CDR2 LQKENI. CDR3 loop: CASSPRDRVRYNEQFF. CDR3 nucleotides: TGTGCCAGCTCACCGAGAGACAGGGTTCGGTACAATGAGCAGTTCTTC.

The chain's CDR3 is CASRPPGQGAWDTEAFF. CDR3 DNA sequence: TGTGCCAGCAGGCCGCCGGGACAGGGGGCTTGGGACACTGAAGCTTTCTTT. The V gene is TRBV5-4, the J gene TRBJ1-1; 12 bases agree with TRBD1. Germline-derived CDR1 and CDR2 are SGHNT and YYREEE (reference sequence). This CDR3 contains 17 residues. With V trimmed by 5 bases and J by 3 bases, 11 bases remained unmatched.

This rearrangement joins TRBV6-5 to TRBJ2-7, with 9 bases identical to TRBD2. V lost 3 bases, J lost 5 bases, and 2 bases stayed unmatched. The germline V gene encodes CDR1 MNHEY and CDR2 SVGAGI. The CDR3 has 13 residues. The CDR3 protein is CASSYRLADEQYF. The CDR3, as DNA: TGTGCCAGCAGTTATAGACTAGCGGACGAGCAGTACTTC.

This clone occurred once. The chain has TRBV9 and TRBJ1-1; D might be TRBD1 (6 bases). Germline CDR1 is SGDLS and CDR2 is YYNGEE. V was pared by 5 bases and J by 1 base, with 9 bases between. There are 13 residues in the CDR3. CDR3 nucleotides: TGTGCCAGCAGTCAGGGGCAGAACACTGAAGCTTTCTTT. Translated, it gives CASSQGQNTEAFF.

The rearrangement joins TRBV15 to TRBJ2-5, with a possible D match to TRBD2 (6 bases). The CDR3 spans 13 residues. The V end was cut by 5 bases, the J end by 7 bases, with 14 bases between. The V gene's germline CDR1 is LNHNV and CDR2 YYDKDF (reference sequence). This CDR3 is CATSEVGGRTQYF. CDR3 DNA: TGTGCCACCAGCGAGGTCGGGGGACGGACCCAGTACTTC.

This chain links TRBV15 with TRBJ2-5; 7 positions agree with TRBD1. CDR3 length: 16 residues. V was pared by 3 bases and J by 1 base, with 8 bases of the junction left unmatched. Germline V gene data show CDR1 as LNHNV and CDR2 as YYDKDF (reference sequence). The CDR3 DNA sequence: TGTGCCACCAGCAGGCGACAGGGAATGGTCCAAGAGACCCAGTACTTC. Its protein is CATSRRQGMVQETQYF.

The V call is TRBV14, the J call TRBJ2-4; 8 bases fit TRBD2. J lost 9 bases, V lost 8 bases, and 3 bases had no gene match. Germline V CDR1 and CDR2: SGHDN, FVKESK. The CDR3 runs to 11 residues. The CDR3 sequence is CASAGGAIQYF. The CDR3 coding sequence is TGTGCCAGCGCGGGGGGTGCCATTCAGTACTTC.

This chain links TRBV19 with TRBJ2-1, with D hard to call. This CDR3 contains 14 residues. The germline gives CDR1 LNHDA, CDR2 SQIVND (reference sequence). V was clipped by 6 bases and J by 0 bases, with 9 bases between them. CDR3 sequence (DNA): TGTGCCAGTAGAGAAAGGAGCTCCTACAATGAGCAGTTCTTC. It yields the protein CASRERSSYNEQFF.

The J gene is TRBJ1-2, the V gene TRBV5-8; TRBD1 is a possible D gene (5 bases). This CDR3 region has 16 residues. CDR1 is SGHTS, CDR2 YDEGEE, per germline. Between the trimmed V and J ends, which lost 0 bases and 8 bases, there was a span of 20 bases. The DNA for the CDR3 is TGTGCCAGCAGCTTGGCCGGAGCAGGGTTCCCGAGCGGCTACACCTTC. Translating gives CASSLAGAGFPSGYTF.